This T cell receptor (beta chain) was sequenced for a study of response to subunit inactivated influenza vaccine. Study-level results: The authors suggested that every seasonal influenza vaccination recruits few new T cells.

TCRdb re-called the RT-PCR reads through MiXCR, storing one row per CDR3 protein. In the table there are 750,000 to 850,000 distinct CDR3 sequences, approximately 17% of which are singletons. For this clonotype: The antigen is not known.

The ends were cut back, 2 bases at V and 8 bases at J, with 22 bases in the middle. The germline CDR1 and CDR2 sequences are MNHEY and SVGEGT. CDR3 length: 17 amino acids. The rearrangement links TRBV6-2 or TRBV6-3 to TRBJ2-4, with a tentative D call TRBD2 (6 bases). Sequenced here: PBMCs from blood, sampled roughly 5 days after vaccination. The TCR was taken from a man aged 50-59 years who received an inactivated influenza vaccine. The CDR3 DNA sequence: TGTGCCAGCAGTTACCCTTATACTCTACGACGGAGGGACATTCAGTACTTC. Amino acid sequence: CASSYPYTLRRRDIQYF.